This TCR beta chain was observed in a study of tumor-infiltrating lymphocytes in primary liver carcinoma. To note about this clonotype: Its matching antigen is unknown.

For each extraction, RNA and DNA were obtained together from approximately 20-30 mg of unsorted bulk tissue. All tumor specimens exceeded 90% viable tumor cells. Germline loops: CDR1 MDHEN, CDR2 SYDVKM. The CDR3 spans 15 residues. Trimming cost V 5 bases and J 8 bases; bases outside gene matches: 6. Study-wide results and limits: Compared with tumor region pairs, tumor-adjacent and tumor-blood pairs overlapped less. Detection in all five tumor regions applied to only about 7-25% of top clones.

Reverse transcription of approximately 0.55 ug total RNA with a constant-region primer produced TCR beta cDNA. Library construction for TCR beta comprised three nested multiplex PCR rounds performed with slightly modified ARM-PCR. TRBV1-TRBV30 forward primers paired with a C-beta reverse primer drove the first two PCR rounds, around 10 cycles each. TCRdb independently ran MiXCR on the multiplex PCR reads; one entry per CDR3 protein. This sample has around 120,000 distinct CDR3 sequences, with around two thirds found just once. Material for sequencing was liver tumor tissue from sampling region 1. Subset in this sample: tumor region T1, superior pole. This clonotype was sampled from a woman aged 60-75 years with primary liver carcinoma and hepatitis B virus infection. The genes are TRBV28 and TRBJ2-1; 13 nucleotides match TRBD2. The CDR3 here is CASSPWTSGSYEQFF. CDR3 in DNA: TGTGCCAGCAGTCCCTGGACTAGCGGGAGCTATGAGCAGTTCTTC.